The 9 T cell receptor beta chains below were found in one sample sequenced in a study of PD-L1 blockade in urothelial cancer. Measured with immunoSEQ multiplex PCR; TCRdb has only the in-frame clones, and not every one. The sample contains roughly 50,000 clones, 87% of which appear only once. Specimen: PBMCs, collected around atezolizumab (anti-PD-L1) treatment. Receptors were obtained from a man in his 60s with urothelial cancer.

The chain couples TRBV19 to TRBJ1-2, with TRBD1 identical over 10 bases. Per the germline V gene, CDR1 is LNHDA and CDR2 is SQIVND (reference sequence). V lost 5 bases, J lost 0 bases, and 6 bases stayed unmatched. This CDR3 contains 16 residues. CDR3: CASSFRDRGTNYGYTF. CDR3 coding DNA: TGTGCCAGTAGTTTCCGGGACAGGGGCACTAACTATGGCTACACCTTC.

This chain links TRBV7-9 with TRBJ2-6, with a possible D match to TRBD1 (5 bases). The CDR3 is 17 amino acids. V dropped 2 bases and J dropped 2 bases, with 13 bases sitting between them. Looked up from germline, CDR1 is SEHNR and CDR2 is FQNEAQ (reference sequence). The CDR3 here is CASSLSGRAPGANVLTF. The DNA for the CDR3 is TGTGCCAGCAGCTTATCTGGCAGGGCACCTGGGGCCAACGTCCTGACTTTC.

The chain uses TRBV23-1 and TRBJ2-7; 11 bases fit TRBD2. TRBV23-1 is reported as an ORF; its role is uncertain. The CDR3 loop spans 16 amino acids. The V segment lost 4 bases and the J segment 6 bases; nucleotides outside the gene matches: 11. CDR3 coding DNA: TGCGCCAGCAGTCGGGGTAGCGGGGGGGTAGTGGGCGAGCAGTACTTC. As protein: CASSRGSGGVVGEQYF.

The rearrangement uses TRBV30 and TRBJ1-1; D gene unclear. CDR3 size: 15 residues. V was cut by 3 bases and J by 1 base, with 15 bases left in between. Germline V lookup: CDR1 GTSNPN, CDR2 SVGIG (reference sequence). CDR3 nucleotides: TGTGCCTGGAGGAGAAGCAACAGCAAGAACACTGAAGCTTTCTTT. This sequence encodes CAWRRSNSKNTEAFF.

V gene TRBV19 combines with J gene TRBJ2-2; 7 bases map to TRBD2. Germline V lookup: CDR1 LNHDA, CDR2 SQIVND (reference sequence). With 5 bases clipped from V and 4 bases from J, the junction kept 4 bases outside the gene matches. The CDR3 consists of 14 residues. In nucleotides, the CDR3 is TGTGCCAGTAGTCCCGGGGGGATCACCGGGGAGCTGTTTTTT. It specifies CASSPGGITGELFF.

The V call is TRBV30, the J call TRBJ2-5, with TRBD2 matching 8 bases. The CDR3 is made up of 15 amino acids. The germline V gene has CDR1 GTSNPN and CDR2 SVGIG (reference sequence). Trimming cost V 2 bases and J 2 bases; bases outside gene matches: 7. CDR3 in amino acids: CAWSKQRGRQETQYF. Here the CDR3 DNA reads TGTGCCTGGAGTAAACAGCGGGGGAGACAAGAGACCCAGTACTTC.

The V gene is TRBV2, the J gene TRBJ1-4, with TRBD1 matching over 7 bases. There are 14 residues in the CDR3. V lost 7 bases to trimming and J lost 4 bases; unmatched junction nucleotides: 6. Germline V gene lookup returns CDR1 SNHLY and CDR2 FYNNEI. CDR3 bases: TGTGCCAGCATTGGGACAGTATATAATGAAAAACTGTTTTTT. Encoded protein: CASIGTVYNEKLFF. Drawing the rest from reference TRBV2 and TRBJ1-4, the complete variable domain is EPEVTQTPSHQVTQMGQEVILRCVPISNHLYFYWYRQILGQKVEFLVSFYNNEISEKSEIFDDQFSVERPDGSNFTLKIRSTKLEDSAMYFCASIGTVYNEKLFFGSGTQLSVL.

The chain combines TRBV5-1 with TRBJ2-3, with a weak D call TRBD1 (6 bases). The CDR3 consists of 15 residues. CDR1 is SGHRS, CDR2 YFSETQ, per germline. V lost 4 bases to trimming and J lost 2 bases, with 14 bases between them. CDR3 nucleotides: TGCGCCAGCAGCCCAGGGGACGTGGTCACAGATACGCAGTATTTT. This gives the protein CASSPGDVVTDTQYF.

V and J are TRBV11-2 and TRBJ2-7; 8 bases match TRBD1. The CDR3 is 14 residues long. Unmatched junction bases numbered 1, after V lost 3 bases and J lost 0 bases. Germline V lookup: CDR1 SGHAT, CDR2 FQNNGV. The CDR3: CASSLTGVSYEQYF. In nucleotides, the CDR3 is TGTGCCAGCAGCTTGACAGGGGTCTCCTACGAGCAGTACTTC.